The 21 T cell receptor beta chains reported below all come from one sample, sequenced in a study of shared clonotypes between healthy human individuals. Naivety among CD8 cells was defined by CD45RO negativity and positive CCR7 selection, thereby excluding terminally differentiated effector memory CD45RA+ cells. Assay: immunoSEQ multiplex PCR; the TCRdb copy retains only in-frame clones and omits some. Counted here are 1.5 million to 2.5 million clones, approximately 94% occurring once; the ten biggest clones make up 0.95% to 1.5%. Material for sequencing was naive CD8+ T cells sorted from blood. The origin of the receptors is a young man in good health.

J is TRBJ2-3 and V is TRBV7-9; 7 bases line up with TRBD1. Germline CDR1 and CDR2: SEHNR and FQNEAQ (reference sequence). The CDR3 loop spans 18 amino acids. With V trimmed by 3 bases and J by 2 bases, 14 bases remained unmatched. The CDR3 spells CASSFRVWDRNNTDTQYF. The DNA for the CDR3 is TGTGCCAGCAGCTTCAGGGTGTGGGACAGAAATAACACAGATACGCAGTATTTT.

About this clone: This CDR3 is also generated by other DNA sequences in the sample. The CDR3 region is CASSGPEAFF. Written as DNA, the CDR3 is TGTGCCAGCAGTGGGCCTGAAGCTTTCTTT. The V and J genes are TRBV25-1 and TRBJ1-1; unclear D gene. CDR1 is MGHDK and CDR2 is SYGVNS in the germline V gene. The CDR3 length is 10 residues. The V and J ends lost 4 bases and 6 bases respectively, with 3 bases between them.

The V call is TRBV5-8, the J call TRBJ1-6, with TRBD1 matching over 8 bases. The trim removed 4 bases at V and 8 bases at J, leaving 11 bases unmatched. This CDR3 is built from 16 residues. Germline V lookup: CDR1 SGHTS, CDR2 YDEGEE. The CDR3 here is CASSTPDREFDSPLHF. DNA for the CDR3: TGTGCCAGCAGCACCCCGGACAGGGAGTTTGATTCACCCCTCCACTTT.

The CDR3 DNA reads TGTGCCAGCAACTTTGCGACAGGACCCTACGAGCAGTACTTC. Protein product: CASNFATGPYEQYF. The chain has TRBV6-5 and TRBJ2-7; perhaps TRBD1 as D (6 bases). The CDR3 spans 14 residues. Germline V gene data show CDR1 as MNHEY and CDR2 as SVGAGI. Trimming took 7 bases from V and 2 from J, leaving 15 bases between them.

Worth noting for this clone: Sequence at one end of the junction differs from germline and may be a read error. The V call is TRBV6-5, the J call TRBJ2-3; 7 bases are shared with TRBD1. This CDR3 is 16 amino acids long. Germline V CDR1 and CDR2: MNHEY, SVGAGI. CDR3 amino acids: CASSYLRGQMTDTQYF. The CDR3 nucleotides read TGTGCCAGCAGCTACTTGAGGGGGCAAATGACCGATACGCAGTATTTT.

The J gene is TRBJ2-7, the V gene TRBV27; 9 nucleotides align to TRBD2. V lost 5 bases and J lost 2; bases outside the gene matches: 10. Germline V gene sequence: CDR1 MNHEY, CDR2 SMNVEV (reference sequence). The length of the CDR3 is 16 residues. This chain's CDR3 is CASSPEGSGGPYEQYF. CDR3 bases: TGTGCCAGCAGTCCCGAAGGTAGCGGGGGCCCCTACGAGCAGTACTTC.

Concerning this clone itself: Other nucleotide sequences from this sample produce the same CDR3. The chain recombines TRBV27 with TRBJ2-5; the D is unclear. Trimming left V 3 bases short and J 4 bases short, with 6 bases between. Germline V gives CDR1 MNHEY, CDR2 SMNVEV (reference sequence). The length of the CDR3 is 12 residues. CDR3 in DNA: TGTGCCAGCAGTTTCCCTGGAGAGACCCAGTACTTC. Encoded protein: CASSFPGETQYF.

V usage is TRBV30 and J usage is TRBJ1-1, with 7 bases lining up with TRBD1. This CDR3 is 14 amino acids long. Germline assignment: CDR1 GTSNPN and CDR2 SVGIG (reference sequence). After removal of 5 bases from V and 3 bases from J, the junction contained 9 bases not matched to a gene. The DNA of the CDR3 is TGTGCCTGGGTGACTCGGACAGGTGACACTGAAGCTTTCTTT. Its protein is CAWVTRTGDTEAFF.

V and J are TRBV28 and TRBJ1-6, with D unresolved. The CDR3 extends over 14 amino acids. Deletions cut 6 bases from V and 10 bases from J, with 16 bases between. The germline V gene encodes CDR1 MDHEN and CDR2 SYDVKM. The CDR3 sequence: CASSARATGSPLHF. CDR3 DNA sequence: TGTGCCAGCAGCGCACGGGCGACCGGATCACCCCTCCACTTT.

This clone was found once. Relative to the germline gene, one junction end is altered; a read error may explain this. CDR3 in amino acids: CAGSPRTGPGTEAFF. The CDR3 coding sequence is TGTGCCGGCAGTCCCCGGACAGGCCCGGGGACTGAAGCTTTCTTT. V gene TRBV27 combines with J gene TRBJ1-1; TRBD1 matches at 7 bases. The CDR3 runs 15 residues. CDR1 and CDR2 (germline): MNHEY, SMNVEV (reference sequence).

The genes are TRBV7-8 and TRBJ2-7; D is possibly TRBD1 (7 bases). The CDR3 runs 16 residues. V lost 5 bases, J lost 1 base, and 18 bases lay in between. CDR1 and CDR2 from the germline V gene are SGHVS and FQNEAQ. CDR3 in DNA: TGTGCCAGCAGCCCCCTTGGAGGGGGCCGGTCCTACGAGCAGTACTTC. It codes for CASSPLGGGRSYEQYF.

The chain has TRBV25-1 and TRBJ1-3; no clear D. CDR3 size: 14 residues. CDR1 is MGHDK and CDR2 is SYGVNS in the germline V gene. With 1 base removed from V and 4 bases from J, the gap between germline ends came to 8 bases. CDR3 coding DNA: TGTGCCAGCAGTGAATTAACAGACGGAAACACCATATATTTT. Its protein is CASSELTDGNTIYF.

The chain uses TRBV28 and TRBJ2-1; no firm D call. V lost 5 bases and J 3 bases, leaving 8 bases between the germline ends. Germline CDR1 reads MDHEN; CDR2 reads SYDVKM. The CDR3 loop spans 13 amino acids. For the CDR3, the DNA is TGTGCCAGCAGTCCCCCAGGCTACAATGAGCAGTTCTTC. Translating it yields CASSPPGYNEQFF.

Comments on this clone: The sample holds other DNA sequences that translate to the same CDR3. The V and J genes are TRBV7-9 and TRBJ1-5, with D possibly being TRBD1 (5 bases). The V gene lost 5 bases and the J gene lost 4 bases, with 6 bases spanning the gap. Germline V gives CDR1 SEHNR, CDR2 FQNEAQ (reference sequence). The CDR3 totals 12 residues. In DNA form, the CDR3 reads TGTGCCAGCAGCAGGGGAAATCAGCCCCAGCATTTT. This translates into CASSRGNQPQHF.

Comments on this clone: The junction does not match germline at one end; this may be a read error. This CDR3 reads CSGETPPGLAADTQYF. The CDR3 DNA sequence: TGCAGCGGTGAAACCCCACCGGGACTAGCCGCAGATACGCAGTATTTT. This chain joins TRBV29-1 and TRBJ2-3; 9 nucleotides line up with TRBD2. The CDR3 loop spans 16 amino acids. The germline gives CDR1 SQVTM, CDR2 ANQGSEA.

This chain connects TRBV6-5 to TRBJ2-7; a possible D gene is TRBD2 (6 bases). This CDR3 comprises 11 residues. V shed 4 bases and J shed 6 bases, with 7 bases lying between them. Germline-derived CDR1 and CDR2 are MNHEY and SVGAGI. The CDR3: CASSWDFEQYF. CDR3 sequence (DNA): TGTGCCAGCAGTTGGGACTTCGAGCAGTACTTC.

The CDR3 loop reads CASSQGTGGGETQYF. The CDR3 DNA is TGCGCCAGCAGCCAAGGGACAGGGGGCGGGGAGACCCAGTACTTC. The rearrangement joins TRBV4-3 to TRBJ2-5, with TRBD1 matching 11 bases. The CDR3 length is 15 residues. Germline CDR1 reads LGHNA; CDR2 reads YSLEER. Trimming cost V 1 base and J 5 bases; bases outside gene matches: 3.

The chain links TRBV6-1 to TRBJ2-1; 12 bases line up with TRBD2. With V trimmed by 2 bases and J by 10 bases, 9 bases remained unmatched. From germline, CDR1 is MNHNS and CDR2 SASEGT. CDR3 length: 16 amino acids. The CDR3 is CASSELLLAGGLEQFF. The CDR3 DNA is TGTGCCAGCAGTGAACTTTTACTAGCGGGAGGCCTAGAGCAGTTCTTC.

V and J are TRBV7-6 and TRBJ1-4; 7 bases fit TRBD1. With V trimmed by 4 bases and J by 8 bases, 13 bases remained unmatched. There are 16 residues in the CDR3. Per the germline V gene, CDR1 is SGHVS and CDR2 is FNYEAQ. The CDR3 here is CASSSRQGSLGEKLFF. The CDR3, as DNA: TGTGCCAGCAGCTCACGACAGGGCTCTTTAGGCGAAAAACTGTTTTTT.

This clone was observed a few times. At the DNA level, this CDR3 is encoded by other sequences in the same sample as well. V gene TRBV27 combines with J gene TRBJ1-1, with TRBD1 matching 7 bases. The germline CDR1 and CDR2 sequences are MNHEY and SMNVEV (reference sequence). The V gene end was trimmed by 5 bases and the J gene end by 0 bases; junction bases not matched to a gene: 3. The CDR3 covers 14 residues. The CDR3: CASSPGQVNTEAFF. As DNA, the CDR3 is TGTGCCAGCAGTCCCGGACAGGTGAACACTGAAGCTTTCTTT.

V is TRBV9 and J is TRBJ1-1; 12 bases are shared with TRBD1. CDR3 length: 16 residues. Germline V CDR1 and CDR2: SGDLS, YYNGEE. V lost 0 bases to trimming and J lost 4 bases; unmatched junction nucleotides: 4. CDR3 coding DNA: TGTGCCAGCAGCGTAGGAATGGGACAGGGGGCCACTGAAGCTTTCTTT. It translates to CASSVGMGQGATEAFF.